Shown below are 32 T cell receptor beta chains from a single sample sequenced in a study of blood T cell repertoires in COVID-19. Clones were read by immunoSEQ multiplex PCR, and TCRdb kept only the in-frame ones, dropping some. The data show 150,000 to 180,000 clones, around 83% seen once. Material: peripheral blood. Every receptor here comes from a woman aged 60-75 years with COVID-19, enrolled during active disease.

The rearrangement uses TRBV3-1 (or the pseudogene TRBV3-2) and TRBJ2-3; no clear D. The CDR3 is 14 residues long. The V end lost 0 bases, the J end lost 2 bases, and 6 bases lay between the germline ends. The germline V gene encodes CDR1 LGHDT and CDR2 YNNKEL (reference sequence). The CDR3 DNA is TGTGCCAGCAGCCAAGATCCTCCCACAGATACGCAGTATTTT. Its protein product is CASSQDPPTDTQYF.

V usage is TRBV5-1 and J usage is TRBJ2-7; D possibly corresponds to TRBD2 (5 bases). V lost 1 base, J lost 2 bases, and 10 bases lay in between. This CDR3 comprises 14 residues. Germline V CDR1 and CDR2: SGHRS, YFSETQ. CDR3 protein: CASSLTGLAYEQYF. The CDR3 coding sequence is TGCGCCAGCAGCTTGACGGGGTTAGCCTACGAGCAGTACTTC.

In this sample, this clone turned up a few times. This chain connects TRBV5-5 to TRBJ2-7; TRBD1 is a possible D gene (6 bases). The CDR3 runs 12 residues. V lost 4 bases, J lost 4 bases, and 9 bases lay in between. Germline CDR1 is SGHKS and CDR2 is YYEKEE (reference sequence). CDR3 sequence (DNA): TGTGCCAGCAGCGCTACAGGGTACGAGCAGTACTTC. Translated: CASSATGYEQYF.

The chain combines TRBV30 with TRBJ1-5; 7 bases agree with TRBD1. V lost 0 bases and J lost 9; bases outside the gene matches: 14. CDR1 is GTSNPN, CDR2 SVGIG, per germline (reference sequence). The CDR3 spans 16 residues. The CDR3 nucleotides are TGTGCCTGGAGTGTACTGGGCAGGGGGAATTCGGGGCCCCAGCATTTT. Its protein product is CAWSVLGRGNSGPQHF. Complete variable domain (other parts from reference TRBV30 and TRBJ1-5): SQTIHQWPATLVQPVGSPLSLECTVEGTSNPNLYWYRQAAGRGLQLLFYSVGIGQISSEVPQNLSASRPQDRQFILSSKKLLLSDSGFYLCAWSVLGRGNSGPQHFGDGTRLSIL.

V and J are TRBV3-1 (or the pseudogene TRBV3-2) and TRBJ1-1; tentatively, D is TRBD1 (5 bases). V lost 2 bases and J 1 base, leaving 11 bases between the germline ends. This CDR3 has 15 residues. Germline-derived CDR1 and CDR2 are LGHDT and YNNKEL (reference sequence). CDR3 amino acids: CASSQFRERNTEAFF. The CDR3 bases are TGTGCCAGCAGCCAATTCAGGGAAAGGAACACTGAAGCTTTCTTT.

V is TRBV6-5 and J is TRBJ1-1; 7 nucleotides align to TRBD1. The CDR3 totals 13 residues. V was pared by 8 bases and J by 3 bases, with 6 bases of the junction left unmatched. Germline CDR1 MNHEY, CDR2 SVGAGI. CDR3 in amino acids: CASETGTYTEAFF. DNA of the CDR3: TGTGCCAGCGAGACAGGGACCTACACTGAAGCTTTCTTT.

V and J are TRBV12-3 or TRBV12-4 and TRBJ1-1, with D perhaps matching TRBD1 (6 bases). The CDR3 has 12 residues. V was cut by 5 bases and J by 9 bases, with 13 bases left in between. Here the CDR3 DNA reads TGTGCCAGCAGTGGGGGCGGGGGCAAAGCTTTCTTT. Its translation is CASSGGGGKAFF.

This sequence joins TRBV5-1 and TRBJ1-3; no firm D call. V lost 4 bases, J lost 0 bases, and 14 bases lay in between. The CDR3 runs 16 residues. CDR1 SGHRS and CDR2 YFSETQ come from the germline V gene. CDR3 nucleotide sequence: TGCGCCAGCAGCCTGGTGGCAGGATCCTCTGGAAACACCATATATTTT. It codes for CASSLVAGSSGNTIYF. Full variable domain (rest looked up from reference TRBV5-1 and TRBJ1-3): KAGVTQTPRYLIKTRGQQVTLSCSPISGHRSVSWYQQTPGQGLQFLFEYFSETQRNKGNFPGRFSGRQFSNSRSEMNVSTLELGDSALYLCASSLVAGSSGNTIYFGEGSWLTVV.

The gene calls are TRBV7-9 and TRBJ2-3, with 9 bases aligning to TRBD2. This CDR3 contains 15 residues. Germline trimming cut 3 bases from V and 0 bases from J; bases unmatched to any gene: 1. Germline V gene sequence: CDR1 SEHNR, CDR2 FQNEAQ (reference sequence). The CDR3 DNA reads TGTGCCAGCAGCTTTAGCGGGAGTAGCACAGATACGCAGTATTTT. This codes for CASSFSGSSTDTQYF.

This clone occurred a few times. The chain links TRBV3-1 (or the pseudogene TRBV3-2) to TRBJ1-6; possible D gene TRBD1, 6 bases. V lost 0 bases, J lost 7 bases, and 16 bases lay in between. The V gene's germline CDR1 is LGHDT and CDR2 YNNKEL (reference sequence). The CDR3 covers 17 residues. The CDR3, as DNA: TGTGCCAGCAGCCAAGACTGGTCAGGGGTGGGAAATTCACCCCTCCACTTT. Its protein product is CASSQDWSGVGNSPLHF.

In regard to this clone: Other DNA variants within this sample encode the same CDR3. The chain couples TRBV11-2 to TRBJ1-5; unclear D gene. The CDR3 covers 12 residues. V was clipped by 2 bases and J by 6 bases, with 5 bases between them. Germline values: CDR1 SGHAT, CDR2 FQNNGV. The CDR3 reads CASSLSGQPQHF. In nucleotides, the CDR3 is TGTGCCAGCAGCTTATCCGGTCAGCCCCAGCATTTT.

The chain recombines TRBV4-2 with TRBJ1-3, with 7 bases fitting TRBD1. The CDR3 extends over 15 amino acids. CDR1 LGHNA and CDR2 YNFKEQ come from the germline V gene. J was trimmed by 2 bases and V by 2 bases; bases with no gene match: 3. As DNA, the CDR3 is TGTGCCAGCAGCCAACGACAGGGCCCTGGAAACACCATATATTTT. Its protein is CASSQRQGPGNTIYF.

The chain joins TRBV9 to TRBJ1-1; perhaps TRBD1 as D (5 bases). Germline V gene data show CDR1 as SGDLS and CDR2 as YYNGEE. This CDR3 comprises 14 residues. V was shortened by 2 bases and J by 5 bases, with 13 bases between the two germline ends. The CDR3 loop reads CASSVKRGGTEAFF. As DNA, the CDR3 is TGTGCCAGCAGCGTCAAACGCGGGGGTACTGAAGCTTTCTTT. The full variable domain, completed using reference TRBV9 and TRBJ1-1, is DSGVTQTPKHLITATGQRVTLRCSPRSGDLSVYWYQQSLDQGLQFLIQYYNGEERAKGNILERFSAQQFPDLHSELNLSSLELGDSALYFCASSVKRGGTEAFFGQGTRLTVV.

In its sample, this clone was seen once. The CDR3 reads CASIKDRDSYGYTF. Here the CDR3 DNA reads TGTGCCAGCATCAAAGACAGGGACAGCTATGGCTACACCTTC. V and J are TRBV7-9 and TRBJ1-2; 7 bases are shared with TRBD1. Trimming at V came to 7 bases and at J to 4 bases, leaving 9 bases not matched to a gene. The CDR3 covers 14 residues. Germline CDR1 and CDR2: SEHNR and FQNEAQ (reference sequence). Full variable domain (missing parts from reference TRBV7-9 and TRBJ1-2): DTGVSQNPRHKITKRGQNVTFRCDPISEHNRLYWYRQTLGQGPEFLTYFQNEAQLEKSRLLSDRFSAERPKGSFSTLEIQRTEQGDSAMYLCASIKDRDSYGYTFGSGTRLTVV.

V usage is TRBV5-1 and J usage is TRBJ1-4; D is unresolved. Germline CDR1 and CDR2: SGHRS and YFSETQ. The V end was cut by 0 bases, the J end by 8 bases, with 11 bases between. The CDR3 is made up of 14 amino acids. The CDR3 loop reads CASSLGPVGEKLFF. Here the CDR3 DNA reads TGCGCCAGCAGCTTGGGGCCGGTCGGGGAAAAACTGTTTTTT.

The gene calls are TRBV19 and TRBJ2-2; the match to TRBD2 covers 11 bases. The germline V gene has CDR1 LNHDA and CDR2 SQIVND (reference sequence). V lost 7 bases and J lost 1; bases outside the gene matches: 8. The CDR3 is 17 amino acids. CDR3 in amino acids: CASTLLAGDLNTGELFF. The CDR3 coding sequence is TGTGCCAGTACCTTACTAGCGGGAGACCTGAACACCGGGGAGCTGTTTTTT.

This clone has only a few counts. This sequence joins TRBV6-6 and TRBJ1-1, with 10 positions matching TRBD1. V lost 8 bases to trimming and J lost 5 bases; unmatched junction nucleotides: 5. Germline CDR1 reads MNHNY; CDR2 reads SVGAGI (reference sequence). This CDR3 is 13 amino acids long. The CDR3: CASAGQGFTEAFF. CDR3 in DNA: TGTGCCAGCGCGGGACAGGGGTTTACTGAAGCTTTCTTT.

The chain is built from TRBV20-1 and TRBJ1-2; possible D gene TRBD1, 5 bases. V was cut by 3 bases and J by 7 bases, with 18 bases left in between. Germline CDR1 is DFQATT and CDR2 is SNEGSKA (reference sequence). This CDR3 has 14 amino acids. The chain's CDR3 is CSASLPHGGGGYTF. CDR3 DNA: TGCAGTGCTAGTCTACCCCACGGGGGGGGTGGCTACACCTTC.

This rearrangement joins TRBV9 to TRBJ2-3, with 7 positions matching TRBD2. The J segment lost 1 base and the V segment lost 4 bases, leaving 3 bases of the junction unmatched. Germline CDR1 reads SGDLS; CDR2 reads YYNGEE. CDR3 length: 14 residues. The CDR3 DNA reads as TGTGCCAGCAGCTTCACTAGCGGCACAGATACGCAGTATTTT. Protein sequence: CASSFTSGTDTQYF. Filled out from reference TRBV9 and TRBJ2-3, the complete variable domain reads DSGVTQTPKHLITATGQRVTLRCSPRSGDLSVYWYQQSLDQGLQFLIQYYNGEERAKGNILERFSAQQFPDLHSELNLSSLELGDSALYFCASSFTSGTDTQYFGPGTRLTVL.

The gene calls are TRBV19 and TRBJ2-7; 7 bases map to TRBD2. Germline V gene lookup returns CDR1 LNHDA and CDR2 SQIVND (reference sequence). This CDR3 has 15 amino acids. Unmatched junction bases numbered 9, after V lost 3 bases and J lost 4 bases. CDR3 in amino acids: CASSMGAGVGYEQYF. The CDR3 DNA sequence: TGTGCCAGTAGTATGGGTGCGGGAGTAGGTTACGAGCAGTACTTC.

The chain links TRBV7-8 to TRBJ1-6; TRBD1 agrees at 7 bases. V dropped 1 base and J dropped 6; count of bases not matched to a gene: 3. The CDR3 loop spans 15 amino acids. Germline V gene sequence: CDR1 SGHVS, CDR2 FQNEAQ. For the CDR3, the DNA is TGTGCCAGCAGCTTAGAGGGACAGCTTAATTCACCCCTCCACTTT. Its translation: CASSLEGQLNSPLHF.

This rearrangement joins TRBV3-1 (or the pseudogene TRBV3-2) to TRBJ1-4; TRBD1 is a possible D gene (6 bases). CDR1 is LGHDT, CDR2 YNNKEL, per germline (reference sequence). This CDR3 contains 15 residues. The V gene lost 4 bases and the J gene lost 8 bases, with 17 bases spanning the gap. The CDR3: CASSLATGRGEKLFF. CDR3 sequence (DNA): TGTGCCAGCAGCCTCGCGACAGGACGGGGCGAAAAACTGTTTTTT.

This clone appeared once. The CDR3 region is CASGLAGETPNSSYEQYV. The CDR3 bases are TGTGCCAGCGGTTTAGCGGGGGAAACCCCCAATAGCTCCTACGAGCAGTACGTC. The V and J genes are TRBV11-3 and TRBJ2-7; 9 nucleotides line up with TRBD2. In germline, CDR1 is SGHNT, CDR2 YENEEA. With V trimmed by 8 bases and J by 0 bases, 17 bases remained unmatched. This CDR3 has 18 amino acids.

Regarding this clone: Compared with germline, one end of the junction differs, possibly owing to a read error. The rearrangement joins TRBV5-1 to TRBJ2-5; D unresolved. Germline lookup yields CDR1 SGHRS and CDR2 YFSETQ. CDR3 length equals 13 residues. The DNA for the CDR3 is TGCGCCAGCAGCTTGGACTCCCAACAGACCCAGTACTTC. Protein: CASSLDSQQTQYF.

This rearrangement joins TRBV3-1 (or the pseudogene TRBV3-2) to TRBJ1-2; D remains ambiguous. The CDR3 sequence is 15 residues long. Germline assignment: CDR1 LGHDT and CDR2 YNNKEL (reference sequence). Between the trimmed V and J ends, which lost 4 bases and 4 bases, there was a span of 16 bases. The CDR3: CASSLHSEGGYGYTF. The CDR3 DNA reads as TGTGCCAGCAGCCTACATTCGGAGGGAGGCTATGGCTACACCTTC.

This clone occurred a few times. The sample carries other DNA sequences with the same CDR3. The rearrangement joins TRBV5-1 to TRBJ2-5, with D possibly being TRBD2 (6 bases). The length of the CDR3 is 13 residues. The V gene lost 0 bases and the J gene lost 4 bases, with 7 bases spanning the gap. Germline V gives CDR1 SGHRS, CDR2 YFSETQ. In DNA, the CDR3 is TGCGCCAGCAGCTTGGCCGGGGGAGAGACCCAGTACTTC. This encodes CASSLAGGETQYF. The whole variable domain, filled in from reference TRBV5-1 and TRBJ2-5, reads KAGVTQTPRYLIKTRGQQVTLSCSPISGHRSVSWYQQTPGQGLQFLFEYFSETQRNKGNFPGRFSGRQFSNSRSEMNVSTLELGDSALYLCASSLAGGETQYFGPGTRLLVL.

The rearrangement uses TRBV19 and TRBJ1-6; no reliable D call. Per germline, CDR1 LNHDA and CDR2 SQIVND (reference sequence). Trimming shortened V by 6 bases and J by 9 bases, and 18 bases separated the two germline ends. The CDR3 runs 15 residues. DNA for the CDR3: TGTGCCAGTAGCCCCCTCGGTGGGAGTGGTTCACCCCTCCACTTT. Encoded protein: CASSPLGGSGSPLHF.

This clone was seen once. V is TRBV7-9 and J is TRBJ1-2, with 10 bases lining up with TRBD1. Germline CDR1 SEHNR, CDR2 FQNEAQ (reference sequence). The CDR3 totals 13 residues. V shed 3 bases and J 6 bases; nucleotides not matched to a gene: 1. Here the CDR3 DNA reads TGTGCCAGCAGCTTGACAGGGGGCGATGGCTACACCTTC. Amino acid sequence: CASSLTGGDGYTF.

The chain combines TRBV5-1 with TRBJ2-3; TRBD1 might be the D (6 bases). CDR3 length: 14 amino acids. The germline CDR1 and CDR2 sequences are SGHRS and YFSETQ. Trimming took off 5 bases at V and 0 bases at J, with 10 bases between the two ends. The CDR3 protein is CASRTGSSTDTQYF. CDR3 nucleotides: TGCGCCAGCAGAACAGGGTCCAGCACAGATACGCAGTATTTT. Combining the CDR3 with reference TRBV5-1 and TRBJ2-3 gives the whole variable domain KAGVTQTPRYLIKTRGQQVTLSCSPISGHRSVSWYQQTPGQGLQFLFEYFSETQRNKGNFPGRFSGRQFSNSRSEMNVSTLELGDSALYLCASRTGSSTDTQYFGPGTRLTVL.

Here the CDR3 DNA reads TGTGCCAGCAGCCTACGGGGCTATGGCTACACCTTC. Its protein product is CASSLRGYGYTF. The J gene is TRBJ1-2, the V gene TRBV7-2; D not resolved. The germline CDR1 and CDR2 sequences are SGHTA and FQGNSA. V gave up 5 bases and J gave up 4 bases, with 8 bases separating them. The CDR3 sequence is 12 residues long.

CDR3 region: CAISEERQHNSPLHF. The CDR3, as DNA: TGTGCCATCAGTGAGGAAAGACAGCATAATTCACCCCTCCACTTT. J is TRBJ1-6 and V is TRBV10-3; TRBD1 might be the D (5 bases). CDR3 size: 15 residues. The ends were cut back, 2 bases at V and 5 bases at J, with 10 bases in the middle. In germline, CDR1 is ENHRY, CDR2 SYGVKD.

This clone was observed once. The chain carries TRBV6-6 and TRBJ2-7; no firm D call. Germline V gives CDR1 MNHNY, CDR2 SVGAGI (reference sequence). Trimming shortened V by 8 bases and J by 3 bases, and 14 bases separated the two germline ends. The CDR3 spans 13 residues. The CDR3 region has the DNA TGTGCCAGCCGAGAGAATACTTTCTACGAGCAGTACTTC. This codes for CASRENTFYEQYF.